These 17 T cell receptor beta chains were sequenced from one sample in a study of T cells in Graves' hyperthyroidism and ophthalmopathy. RNA transcripts gave rise to amplified TCR beta CDR3 regions. The HTBI primer set served for first-round RT-PCR of the TCR CDR3. TCRdb used MiXCR to reprocess the multiplex PCR reads, holding one entry per CDR3 protein. The table has approximately 610,000 distinct CDR3 sequences, under 15% seen once. Sequencing used blood. The source of these receptors is a woman in her thirties or forties with Graves' ophthalmopathy.

Ten or more counts support this clonotype. This chain uses TRBV29-1 with TRBJ2-5; no reliable D call. CDR1 is SQVTM, CDR2 ANQGSEA, per germline. The CDR3 totals 12 residues. Between the trimmed V and J ends, which lost 5 bases and 5 bases, there was a span of 12 bases. CDR3 protein: CSVSPGPETQYF. The CDR3 bases are TGCAGCGTTTCCCCAGGTCCGGAGACCCAGTACTTC.

This clonotype was detected many times. As the CDR3 is not closed by the conserved phenylalanine or tryptophan, this likely results from a read error. The DNA is omitted, as the CDR3 cannot be located on it reliably, and the CDR3 follows TCRdb's listing. The chain has TRBV12-3 or TRBV12-4 and TRBJ2-7; the tabulated D call, TRBD1, remains unverified against the DNA. The CDR3 numbers 14 amino acids, ends counted. The CDR3 region is CASSSCGPLFSHRS.

This clonotype was counted once. The chain uses TRBV27 and TRBJ1-1, with D possibly matching TRBD1 (6 bases). The ends were cut back, 0 bases at V and 1 base at J, with 15 bases in the middle. The CDR3 loop spans 17 amino acids. The germline V gene encodes CDR1 MNHEY and CDR2 SMNVEV (reference sequence). The CDR3 protein is CASSLSPYRASNTEAFF. DNA of the CDR3: TGTGCCAGCAGTTTATCCCCTTACAGGGCGTCGAACACTGAAGCTTTCTTT.

The J gene is TRBJ2-7, the V gene TRBV28; D assignment may be TRBD1 or TRBD2 (5 bases each). This CDR3 is 16 amino acids long. The germline V and J ends were trimmed by 5 bases and 2 bases, with 19 bases remaining between them. Germline values: CDR1 MDHEN, CDR2 SYDVKM. The CDR3 nucleotides are TGTGCCAGCAGTAGATTCCGGGACCTCCGCCCCTACGAGCAGTACTTC. This codes for CASSRFRDLRPYEQYF.

This clonotype was observed many times. The chain is built from TRBV29-1 and TRBJ2-2, with a tentative D call TRBD2 (5 bases). From germline, CDR1 is SQVTM and CDR2 ANQGSEA. Trimming removed 1 base at V and 5 bases at J, with 11 bases between. The CDR3 covers 14 residues. This CDR3 reads CSVEAGSGTGELFF. In DNA form, the CDR3 reads TGCAGCGTTGAAGCGGGCTCGGGGACCGGGGAGCTGTTTTTT.

Many counts were recorded for this clonotype. The chain uses TRBV19 and TRBJ2-7, with unresolved D. The CDR3 extends over 13 amino acids. Germline V gives CDR1 LNHDA, CDR2 SQIVND (reference sequence). V was shortened by 1 base and J by 4 bases, with 8 bases between the two germline ends. CDR3 sequence reads: CASSIVPTYEQYF. CDR3 nucleotide sequence: TGTGCCAGTAGTATAGTGCCGACTTACGAGCAGTACTTC.

This chain connects TRBV2 to TRBJ2-5; possibly TRBD1 for D (6 bases). Trimming removed 3 bases from V and 2 bases from J, with 19 bases in between. The CDR3 is 17 amino acids. Germline assignment: CDR1 SNHLY and CDR2 FYNNEI. In DNA form, the CDR3 reads TGTGCCAGCAGTGAGAGCCTCAACGAGGGGGAACAAGAGACCCAGTACTTC. It is translated as CASSESLNEGEQETQYF.

This clonotype has a count of ten or more. This chain links TRBV6-5 with TRBJ1-2, with D maybe TRBD1 (5 bases). Trimming pared 5 bases from V and 9 bases from J, leaving 10 bases between. In germline, CDR1 is MNHEY, CDR2 SVGAGI. There are 11 residues in the CDR3. CDR3 DNA: TGTGCCAGCAGTCGGGACGGCCGCTACACCTTC. Its protein is CASSRDGRYTF.

This clonotype came up many times. J is TRBJ1-1 and V is TRBV6-1; D might be TRBD1 (5 bases). The V end was cut by 6 bases, the J end by 2 bases, with 10 bases between. Germline CDR1 and CDR2: MNHNS and SASEGT. The CDR3 is 13 amino acids. The CDR3 region has the DNA TGTGCCAGCAGGCGGACACCCAACACTGAAGCTTTCTTT. As protein: CASRRTPNTEAFF.

At least ten counts were recorded for this clonotype. DNA for the CDR3: TGTGCCAGCAGCTGGGACAGCCGATACGAGCAGTACTTC. Its protein is CASSWDSRYEQYF. V usage is TRBV5-6 and J usage is TRBJ2-7, with TRBD1 matching 7 bases. CDR1 is SGHDT and CDR2 is YYEEEE in the germline V gene. CDR3 size: 13 residues. V lost 3 bases to trimming and J lost 4 bases; unmatched junction nucleotides: 4.

In its sample, this clonotype was seen many times. This rearrangement joins TRBV7-2 to TRBJ2-5; no reliable D call. CDR3 length equals 13 residues. V dropped 1 base and J dropped 3 bases, with 6 bases sitting between them. Per the germline V gene, CDR1 is SGHTA and CDR2 is FQGNSA. CDR3 coding DNA: TGTGCCAGCAGCTTAGTTCCGGAAGAGACCCAGTACTTC. Amino acid sequence: CASSLVPEETQYF. The variable domain in full, completed from reference TRBV7-2 and TRBJ2-5, reads GAGVSQSPSNKVTEKGKDVELRCDPISGHTALYWYRQSLGQGLEFLIYFQGNSAPDKSGLPSDRFSAERTGGSVSTLTIQRTQQEDSAVYLCASSLVPEETQYFGPGTRLLVL.

This clonotype was counted many times. The chain couples TRBV6-1 to TRBJ2-4; TRBD2 might be the D (6 bases). Trimming removed 7 bases from V and 1 base from J, with 17 bases in between. Germline V gene lookup returns CDR1 MNHNS and CDR2 SASEGT. This CDR3 has 16 amino acids. This CDR3 reads CASMGSGLRAKNIQYF. DNA of the CDR3: TGTGCCAGCATGGGTAGCGGCTTAAGGGCCAAAAACATTCAGTACTTC.

V gene TRBV25-1 combines with J gene TRBJ1-1; 8 bases match TRBD1. There are 14 residues in the CDR3. Germline V gene sequence: CDR1 MGHDK, CDR2 SYGVNS. Trimming removed 3 bases from V and 3 bases from J; junction bases left unmatched: 3. The CDR3 loop is CASSEQGADTEAFF. CDR3 sequence (DNA): TGTGCCAGCAGTGAGCAGGGGGCGGACACTGAAGCTTTCTTT. The full variable domain, with the rest looked up from reference TRBV25-1 and TRBJ1-1, is EADIYQTPRYLVIGTGKKITLECSQTMGHDKMYWYQQDPGMELHLIHYSYGVNSTEKGDLSSESTVSRIRTEHFPLTLESARPSHTSQYLCASSEQGADTEAFFGQGTRLTVV.

This clonotype was counted ten times or more. This chain links TRBV12-3 or TRBV12-4 with TRBJ2-1; D is ambiguous. The V and J ends lost 6 bases and 3 bases respectively, with 9 bases between them. CDR3 length: 13 amino acids. CDR3 coding DNA: TGTGCCAGCAGCCGAAAAAGCTACAATGAGCAGTTCTTC. Its protein product is CASSRKSYNEQFF.

This clonotype was recorded a few times. The chain recombines TRBV6-1 with TRBJ1-2; 8 nucleotides match TRBD1. Trimming took 6 bases from V and 5 from J; bases not matched to a gene: 8. CDR1 MNHNS and CDR2 SASEGT come from the germline V gene. CDR3 length: 14 residues. CDR3 residues: CASRKTGVPYGYTF. CDR3 bases: TGTGCCAGCAGGAAGACAGGGGTTCCTTATGGCTACACCTTC.

This clonotype has a count of ten or more. The chain employs TRBV12-3 or TRBV12-4 and TRBJ1-1; the D gene is possibly TRBD1 (5 bases). The V end was cut by 5 bases, the J end by 0 bases, with 13 bases between. This CDR3 is built from 15 residues. The CDR3 region is CASSHRDYMNTEAFF. The CDR3 DNA reads TGTGCCAGCAGTCATCGGGACTATATGAACACTGAAGCTTTCTTT.

This chain links TRBV29-1 with TRBJ2-7; 9 nucleotides line up with TRBD2. V lost 4 bases and J lost 4; bases outside the gene matches: 5. Per germline, CDR1 SQVTM and CDR2 ANQGSEA. CDR3 length: 13 residues. Here the CDR3 reads CSVVILAGYEQYF. The CDR3 DNA follows: TGCAGCGTTGTCATCCTAGCGGGGTACGAGCAGTACTTC.